These T cell receptor beta chains were read from a single sample in a study of blood T cells in healthy people across ages. MiXCR, applied by TCRdb to the 5' RACE reads, yields one record per CDR3 protein. Of about 1,000,000 distinct CDR3 sequences in the sample, over 35% were seen once. Sequencing was performed on blood. These receptors all stem from a woman aged 55 to 70 in good health. CDR3s include the opening cysteine and the closing phenylalanine or tryptophan. D genes are given only for firm matches. Only some rows state a clone size, as once, few, many or a class for expanded clones.

V gene,D gene,clone size,J gene,CDR3 DNA,CDR3 protein
TRBV6-5,TRBD1,.,TRBJ2-5,TGTGCCAGCACTCCACCTAGGGGGCGCTGGGAGACCCAGTACTTC,CASTPPRGRWETQYF
TRBV20-1,.,.,TRBJ2-3,TGCAGTGCCGCCAAAGCGGGGACAAGAGATACGCAGTATTTT,CSAAKAGTRDTQYF
TRBV6-1,.,.,TRBJ1-5,TGTGCCAGCAGTGAAGCTGGACAAAGCAATCAGCCCCAGCATTTT,CASSEAGQSNQPQHF
TRBV27,TRBD1,.,TRBJ2-5,TGTGCCAGCAGTTTGTGGCAGGGGGCAGAGACCCAGTACTTC,CASSLWQGAETQYF
TRBV6-2/TRBV6-3,TRBD2,.,TRBJ2-1,TGTGCCAGCAGCTCCACTGGCGGGAGGGGGGCCTACGAGCAGTTCTTC,CASSSTGGRGAYEQFF
TRBV7-3,.,.,TRBJ1-5,TGTGCCAGCAGCTTAACGGGGGGGCAGCCCCAGCATTTT,CASSLTGGQPQHF
TRBV25-1,.,.,TRBJ2-4,TGTGCCAGCAGTGCCTACCGGGATACCAAAAACATTCAGTACTTC,CASSAYRDTKNIQYF
TRBV4-2,TRBD2,.,TRBJ2-7,TGTGCCAGCAGCCAGGGGACTAGCCTTACTATCTCCTACGAGCAGTACTTC,CASSQGTSLTISYEQYF
TRBV27,.,.,TRBJ2-1,TGTGCCACCTCCGATCGGGCTCGGGGCAATGAGCAGTTCTTC,CATSDRARGNEQFF
TRBV5-1,.,few,TRBJ2-1,TGCGCCAGCAGCCCCCCGGGACTTGGGTCCTACAATGAGCAGTTCTTC,CASSPPGLGSYNEQFF
TRBV5-1,.,many,TRBJ2-5,TGCGCCAGCAGCTCCTCGGCTGGCGAGACCCAGTACTTC,CASSSSAGETQYF
TRBV4-1,.,.,TRBJ2-7,TGCGCCAGCAGCCATAGCGGCCGTGGTGGGGATGAGCAGTACTTC,CASSHSGRGGDEQYF
TRBV21-1,.,.,TRBJ2-1,TGTGCCAGCGATGGGACTAGCGGGAGGGCATCATACAATGAGCAGTTCTTC,CASDGTSGRASYNEQFF
TRBV3-1,.,.,TRBJ1-6,TGTGCCAGCAGCCAAGAGGAGCCGGGTTCACCCCTCCACTTT,CASSQEEPGSPLHF
TRBV20-1,TRBD1,few,TRBJ1-4,TGCAGTGCTAGGACAGGGGGCGTTGAAAAACTGTTTTTT,CSARTGGVEKLFF